This record covers a single T cell receptor beta chain. The antigen is unknown. Included in the TCR beta cDNA libraries were unique molecular identifiers. The T cell input of about 1 to 10 million gave around 450,000 cDNA molecules. TCRdb recomputed calls from the PCR reads with MiXCR, one row per CDR3 protein. Among a few hundred thousand distinct CDR3 sequences listed, over 30% were seen once. V was cut by 1 base and J by 2 bases, with 14 bases left in between. Per the germline V gene, CDR1 is SGHVS and CDR2 is FQNEAQ. The CDR3 totals 16 residues. The sample originates from a study of post-analysis software for immune sequencing data. Findings of the study overall: Strong same-batch co-clustering of samples appeared with F measure clustering. A few TRBV segments occurring more often in patients than controls included TRBV5-6, TRBV5-1 and TRBV20-1.

This TCR came from a girl aged 2 to 10 with multiple sclerosis. The V and J genes are TRBV7-8 and TRBJ1-2, with D unresolved. Sequencing was carried out using blood. The CDR3 sequence is CASSLVSGLGNYGYTF. CDR3 DNA: TGTGCCAGCAGCTTAGTAAGCGGTCTGGGGAACTATGGCTACACCTTC.